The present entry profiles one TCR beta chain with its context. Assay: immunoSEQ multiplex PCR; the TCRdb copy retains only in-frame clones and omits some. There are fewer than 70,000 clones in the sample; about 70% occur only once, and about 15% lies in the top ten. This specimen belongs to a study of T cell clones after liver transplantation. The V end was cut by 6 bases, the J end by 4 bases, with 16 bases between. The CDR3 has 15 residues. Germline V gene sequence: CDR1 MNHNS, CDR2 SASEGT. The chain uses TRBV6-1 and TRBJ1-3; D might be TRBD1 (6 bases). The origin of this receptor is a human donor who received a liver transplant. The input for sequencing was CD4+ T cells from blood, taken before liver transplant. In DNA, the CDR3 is TGTGCCAGCAGGAGCGATCAGGGGCGAGGAAACACCATATATTTT. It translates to CASRSDQGRGNTIYF.